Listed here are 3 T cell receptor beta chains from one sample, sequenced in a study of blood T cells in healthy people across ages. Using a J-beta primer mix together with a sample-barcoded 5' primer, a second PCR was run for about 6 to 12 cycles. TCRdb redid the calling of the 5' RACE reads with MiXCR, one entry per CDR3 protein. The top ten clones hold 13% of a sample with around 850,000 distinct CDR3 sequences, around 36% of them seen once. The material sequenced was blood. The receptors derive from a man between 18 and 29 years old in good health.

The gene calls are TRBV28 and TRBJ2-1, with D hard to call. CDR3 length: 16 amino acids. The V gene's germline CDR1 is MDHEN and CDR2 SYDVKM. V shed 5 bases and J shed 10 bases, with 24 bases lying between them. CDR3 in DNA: TGTGCCAGCAGTCCTACCTCTGGACCGAGGCACAGAGAGCAGTTCTTC. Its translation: CASSPTSGPRHREQFF.

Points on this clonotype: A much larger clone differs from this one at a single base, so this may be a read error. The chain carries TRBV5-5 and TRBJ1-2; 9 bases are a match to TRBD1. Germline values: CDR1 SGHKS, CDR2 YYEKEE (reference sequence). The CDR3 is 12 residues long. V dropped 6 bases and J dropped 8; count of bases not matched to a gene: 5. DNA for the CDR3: TGTGCCAGCAACTTAGGGACAGGGGGCTACACCTTC. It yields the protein CASNLGTGGYTF. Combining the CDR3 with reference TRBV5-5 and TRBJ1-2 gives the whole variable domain DAGVTQSPTHLIKTRGQQVTLRCSPISGHKSVSWYQQVLGQGPQFIFQYYEKEERGRGNFPDRFSARQFPNYSSELNVNALLLGDSALYLCASNLGTGGYTFGSGTRLTVV.

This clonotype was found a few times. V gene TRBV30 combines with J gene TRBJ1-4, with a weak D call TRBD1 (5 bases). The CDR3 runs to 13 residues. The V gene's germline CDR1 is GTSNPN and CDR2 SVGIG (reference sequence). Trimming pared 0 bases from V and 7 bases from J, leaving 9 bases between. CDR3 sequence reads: CAWSVQGLEKLFF. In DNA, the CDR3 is TGTGCCTGGAGTGTGCAGGGACTTGAAAAACTGTTTTTT.